Listed below are T cell receptor beta chains from one sample, sequenced in a study of shared clonotypes between healthy human individuals. The method was immunoSEQ multiplex PCR; TCRdb's version includes in-frame clones alone and lacks a portion of them. The table includes 150,000 to 200,000 clones, over 80% detected once. Sequenced input: naive CD4+ T cells sorted from blood. These TCRs come from a woman aged 25 to 45 in good health. CDR3s include the opening cysteine and the closing phenylalanine or tryptophan. D genes are given only for firm matches. Only some rows state a clone size, as once, few, many or a class for expanded clones.

v_gene	d_gene	abundance	j_gene	CDR3aa	CDR3nt
TRBV6-1	NA	once	TRBJ2-7	CASSRMGYEQYF	TGTGCCAGCAGTCGAATGGGCTACGAGCAGTACTTC
TRBV28	NA	NA	TRBJ1-1	CASSFYRTETEAFF	TGTGCCAGCAGTTTTTACCGCACGGAGACGGAAGCTTTCTTT
TRBV29-1	NA	NA	TRBJ2-5	CSVGGGLETQYF	TGCAGCGTTGGCGGAGGGCTAGAGACCCAGTACTTC
TRBV11-2	NA	NA	TRBJ1-1	CASNLLPGPRQVSTEAFF	TGTGCCAGCAACCTTCTTCCCGGCCCCCGCCAGGTGAGCACTGAAGCTTTCTTT
TRBV29-1	TRBD2	once	TRBJ2-1	CSVGGRLARNNEQFF	TGCAGCGTTGGGGGGCGACTAGCGAGAAACAATGAGCAGTTCTTC
TRBV6-5	NA	once	TRBJ2-6	CASRIGFFGANVLTF	TGTGCCAGCAGGATAGGGTTTTTTGGGGCCAACGTCCTGACTTTC
TRBV19	NA	NA	TRBJ2-7	CASSIDQGYEQYF	TGTGCCAGTAGTATAGATCAGGGCTACGAGCAGTACTTC
TRBV28	NA	NA	TRBJ2-7	CASSGRRGHEQYF	TGTGCCAGCAGCGGTCGCAGGGGTCACGAGCAGTACTTC
TRBV5-1	TRBD1	NA	TRBJ1-2	CASHSPDRGFRGYTF	TGCGCCAGCCACTCCCCGGACAGGGGATTCCGTGGCTACACCTTC
TRBV29-1	NA	NA	TRBJ1-4	CSVGLRGDLEKLFF	TGCAGCGTCGGGCTCCGGGGGGACCTTGAAAAACTGTTTTTT
TRBV19	TRBD2	NA	TRBJ2-1	CASLAGLTSNEQFF	TGTGCCAGTTTAGCGGGACTTACTTCCAATGAGCAGTTCTTC
TRBV18	NA	NA	TRBJ2-1	CASSPDYPGSTRNEQFF	TGTGCCAGCTCACCAGATTATCCCGGGAGCACTCGCAATGAGCAGTTCTTC
TRBV28	NA	NA	TRBJ2-5	CASSVSRMETQYF	TGTGCCAGCAGTGTCTCTAGAATGGAGACCCAGTACTTC
TRBV18	TRBD1	NA	TRBJ2-5	CASSPYREGAGETQYF	TGTGCCAGCTCACCTTACCGTGAGGGGGCTGGTGAGACCCAGTACTTC
TRBV9	TRBD2	NA	TRBJ2-4	CASSSGLAGRDIQYF	TGTGCCAGCAGCTCGGGACTAGCGGGAAGGGACATTCAGTACTTC
TRBV7-9	TRBD2	NA	TRBJ2-5	CASSLDGLVRETQYF	TGTGCCAGCAGCTTAGACGGACTAGTGAGGGAGACCCAGTACTTC
TRBV7-3	NA	NA	TRBJ1-1	CASSRDGVNTEAFF	TGTGCCAGCAGCCGGGACGGAGTGAACACTGAAGCTTTCTTT
TRBV5-1	TRBD1	few	TRBJ1-5	CASSPGQGNSNQPQHF	TGCGCCAGCAGCCCAGGACAGGGCAATAGCAATCAGCCCCAGCATTTT
TRBV28	NA	NA	TRBJ2-7	CASSFFYEQYF	TGTGCCAGCAGTTTCTTCTACGAGCAGTACTTC
TRBV5-1	TRBD1	once	TRBJ1-1	CASSSTITNRGGTEAFF	TGCGCCAGCAGCTCGACGATAACTAACAGGGGGGGCACTGAAGCTTTCTTT
TRBV2	NA	NA	TRBJ1-5	CASSESAHRSNQPQHF	TGTGCCAGCAGTGAGTCGGCACACAGGAGCAATCAGCCCCAGCATTTT
TRBV5-6	TRBD1	NA	TRBJ2-1	CASSLLGDSDEQFF	TGTGCCAGCAGCTTGTTGGGGGACAGCGATGAGCAGTTCTTC
TRBV13	TRBD1	NA	TRBJ1-2	CASSWDRGWGYTF	TGTGCCAGCAGCTGGGACAGGGGATGGGGCTACACCTTC
TRBV13	NA	NA	TRBJ2-7	CASSVPASQPEQYF	TGTGCCAGCAGTGTTCCGGCTAGCCAACCTGAGCAGTACTTC
TRBV4-1	NA	NA	TRBJ1-4	CASSQVFWDGNEKLFF	TGCGCCAGCAGCCAAGTATTTTGGGACGGCAATGAAAAACTGTTTTTT
TRBV19	NA	NA	TRBJ1-2	CASRKSRDNIYGYTF	TGTGCCAGTCGGAAAAGCCGGGACAATATCTATGGCTACACCTTC
TRBV28	NA	NA	TRBJ2-5	CASSVSHGVRETQYF	TGTGCCAGCAGTGTCTCACATGGGGTCCGAGAGACCCAGTACTTC
TRBV28	NA	NA	TRBJ2-6	CASSIPNSGANVLTF	TGTGCCAGCAGTATTCCCAACTCTGGGGCCAACGTCCTGACTTTC
TRBV28	NA	NA	TRBJ1-2	CASSQGGSYGYTF	TGTGCCAGCAGTCAGGGAGGCAGCTATGGCTACACCTTC